The 31 T cell receptor beta chains presented below share a single source sample, sequenced in a study of shared clonotypes between healthy human individuals. The data were produced by immunoSEQ multiplex PCR, yet TCRdb's version contains in-frame clones alone and is incomplete. The data show millions of clones, with 85% to 95% seen just once and 0.13% held by the top ten. The sequenced sample consisted of naive CD4+ T cells sorted from blood. Indicated subset: CD45RA+ positively selected. Every receptor here comes from a man aged 18-30 years in good health.

A few counts support this clone. The sample holds other DNA sequences that translate to the same CDR3. This chain uses TRBV18 with TRBJ1-2, with TRBD1 matching 9 bases. The germline gives CDR1 KGHSH, CDR2 LQKENI. CDR3 length: 13 amino acids. After removal of 3 bases from V and 5 bases from J, the junction contained 1 base not matched to a gene. CDR3 residues: CASSPDRGYGYTF. CDR3 nucleotide sequence: TGTGCCAGCTCACCCGACAGGGGGTATGGCTACACCTTC. The full variable domain, completed using reference TRBV18 and TRBJ1-2, is NAGVMQNPRHLVRRRGQEARLRCSPMKGHSHVYWYRQLPEEGLKFMVYLQKENIIDESGMPKERFSAEFPKEGPSILRIQQVVRGDSAAYFCASSPDRGYGYTFGSGTRLTVV.

This clone has a single count. The chain carries TRBV30 and TRBJ2-3; TRBD1 agrees at 9 bases. CDR3 length: 15 residues. Germline CDR1 reads GTSNPN; CDR2 reads SVGIG (reference sequence). J was trimmed by 6 bases and V by 2 bases; bases with no gene match: 9. This CDR3 is CAWSKDRGGSDTQYF. CDR3 bases: TGTGCCTGGAGTAAGGACAGGGGTGGTTCGGATACGCAGTATTTT.

Note on this clone: The identical CDR3 is also encoded by other nucleotide sequences in the sample. The V gene is TRBV7-2, the J gene TRBJ1-5, with 9 bases identical to TRBD1. Germline lookup yields CDR1 SGHTA and CDR2 FQGNSA. After removal of 4 bases from V and 5 bases from J, the junction contained 3 bases not matched to a gene. The CDR3 extends over 14 amino acids. CDR3 in amino acids: CASSSTGGDQPQHF. As DNA, the CDR3 is TGTGCCAGCAGCTCCACAGGGGGCGATCAGCCCCAGCATTTT.

V is TRBV7-2 and J is TRBJ2-1, with D perhaps matching TRBD2 (5 bases). Trimming cost V 4 bases and J 4 bases, with 17 bases left between them. The CDR3 is made up of 16 amino acids. The germline V gene encodes CDR1 SGHTA and CDR2 FQGNSA. Here the CDR3 reads CASSWVGALAYNEQFF. Here the CDR3 DNA reads TGTGCCAGCAGCTGGGTGGGAGCACTGGCTTACAATGAGCAGTTCTTC.

This chain uses TRBV6-6 with TRBJ2-6; perhaps TRBD1 as D (5 bases). The germline V gene has CDR1 MNHNY and CDR2 SVGAGI (reference sequence). Trimming took 5 bases from V and 2 from J, leaving 10 bases between them. The CDR3 is 15 residues long. As DNA, the CDR3 is TGTGCCAGCAGTCTGACAGAGGCTGGGGCCAACGTCCTGACTTTC. Translating gives CASSLTEAGANVLTF.

The chain joins TRBV5-8 to TRBJ1-6; no clear D gene. The germline V gene has CDR1 SGHTS and CDR2 YDEGEE. Trimming removed 0 bases at V and 9 bases at J, with 10 bases between. The CDR3 length is 14 residues. The CDR3 DNA reads TGTGCCAGCAGCTTGGGACGAGAGAGTTCACCCCTCCACTTT. It encodes CASSLGRESSPLHF.

This sequence joins TRBV7-2 and TRBJ2-1, with 8 bases matching TRBD2. CDR3 length: 13 amino acids. Germline CDR1 is SGHTA and CDR2 is FQGNSA. With V trimmed by 5 bases and J by 14 bases, 11 bases remained unmatched. The CDR3 protein is CASSRTLSGNKFF. In nucleotides, the CDR3 is TGTGCCAGCAGCCGAACTCTTAGCGGGAATAAGTTCTTC.

The chain employs TRBV30 and TRBJ2-2; 8 bases agree with TRBD2. This CDR3 contains 18 residues. Germline V CDR1 and CDR2: GTSNPN, SVGIG (reference sequence). Trimming took 2 bases from V and 6 from J; bases not matched to a gene: 17. CDR3 sequence: CAWSSAAGEWGSAGELFF. The CDR3 nucleotides are TGTGCCTGGAGTTCGGCAGCGGGAGAGTGGGGTAGCGCCGGGGAGCTGTTTTTT.

The chain couples TRBV18 to TRBJ2-3; TRBD2 aligns across 10 bases. Germline CDR1 KGHSH, CDR2 LQKENI. The length of the CDR3 is 16 residues. The V and J ends lost 3 bases and 7 bases, in that order; junction bases with no gene match: 10. CDR3 sequence: CASSPLAGGQTNTQYF. The CDR3 nucleotides are TGTGCCAGCTCACCGTTAGCGGGGGGCCAGACAAATACGCAGTATTTT.

The genes are TRBV28 and TRBJ2-4, with a tentative D call TRBD1 (6 bases). Germline CDR1 and CDR2: MDHEN and SYDVKM. Trimming removed 6 bases from V and 8 bases from J, with 14 bases in between. This CDR3 contains 13 residues. The DNA of the CDR3 is TGTGCCAGCAGCTCTGGGGACATCTACATTCAGTACTTC. Translating gives CASSSGDIYIQYF. Looking up the rest from reference TRBV28 and TRBJ2-4 gives the full variable domain: DVKVTQSSRYLVKRTGEKVFLECVQDMDHENMFWYRQDPGLGLRLIYFSYDVKMKEKGDIPEGYSVSREKKERFSLILESASTNQTSMYLCASSSGDIYIQYFGAGTRLSVL.

This sequence joins TRBV2 and TRBJ2-7; D is unresolved. V was pared by 2 bases and J by 0 bases, with 11 bases between. Germline V CDR1 and CDR2: SNHLY, FYNNEI. This CDR3 spans 15 amino acids. The CDR3 region is CASSERASGSYEQYF. CDR3 in DNA: TGTGCCAGCAGTGAAAGGGCTTCGGGCTCCTACGAGCAGTACTTC.

In DNA form, the CDR3 reads TGTGCCAGCAGTGCGTTACTAGCGGGGGACTACGAGCAGTACTTC. Translating it yields CASSALLAGDYEQYF. This chain joins TRBV6-1 and TRBJ2-7; 11 positions match TRBD2. Germline CDR1 reads MNHNS; CDR2 reads SASEGT. CDR3 length equals 15 residues. J gave up 3 bases and V 4 bases, and 5 bases lay outside the gene matches.

V is TRBV9 and J is TRBJ1-2, with a possible D match to TRBD1 (5 bases). Germline V gives CDR1 SGDLS, CDR2 YYNGEE. CDR3 length equals 14 residues. The ends were cut back, 1 base at V and 0 bases at J, with 7 bases in the middle. The CDR3 reads CASSVTGTNYGYTF. Written as DNA, the CDR3 is TGTGCCAGCAGCGTAACAGGCACTAACTATGGCTACACCTTC.

This clone was recorded once. The chain uses TRBV6-1 and TRBJ1-5; D ambiguous. CDR3 length equals 13 residues. Germline assignment: CDR1 MNHNS and CDR2 SASEGT. Between the trimmed V and J ends, which lost 1 base and 6 bases, there was a span of 7 bases. The CDR3, as DNA: TGTGCCAGCAGTGAAGGACCGCTTCAGCCCCAGCATTTT. It specifies CASSEGPLQPQHF.

CDR3 DNA: TGTGCCAGCAGCGGACAGGGGGCTGGGGATGAGCAGTTCTTC. The encoded protein is CASSGQGAGDEQFF. The chain carries TRBV6-4 and TRBJ2-1; 11 nucleotides agree with TRBD1. V lost 6 bases and J lost 8; bases outside the gene matches: 6. Germline V CDR1 and CDR2: MRHNA, SNTAGT. This CDR3 is 14 amino acids long.

The V gene is TRBV5-6, the J gene TRBJ2-7; unclear D gene. Trimming stripped 0 bases from V and 1 base from J, with 8 bases between. Germline V gene lookup returns CDR1 SGHDT and CDR2 YYEEEE. This CDR3 has 14 amino acids. CDR3 DNA: TGTGCCAGCAGCTTGGCCTTGGCTTCCTACGAGCAGTACTTC. This codes for CASSLALASYEQYF.

V and J are TRBV30 and TRBJ1-1; 7 bases fit TRBD1. This CDR3 is 14 amino acids long. With V trimmed by 3 bases and J by 4 bases, 8 bases remained unmatched. Germline loops: CDR1 GTSNPN, CDR2 SVGIG (reference sequence). The CDR3 nucleotides read TGTGCCTGGAGACCCCGGGACAGAGTCACTGAAGCTTTCTTT. This codes for CAWRPRDRVTEAFF. Complete variable domain (other parts from reference TRBV30 and TRBJ1-1): SQTIHQWPATLVQPVGSPLSLECTVEGTSNPNLYWYRQAAGRGLQLLFYSVGIGQISSEVPQNLSASRPQDRQFILSSKKLLLSDSGFYLCAWRPRDRVTEAFFGQGTRLTVV.

The genes are TRBV15 and TRBJ2-7, with TRBD2 as a possible D gene (6 bases). Germline V gene data show CDR1 as LNHNV and CDR2 as YYDKDF (reference sequence). This CDR3 spans 15 amino acids. V lost 1 base and J 3 bases, leaving 13 bases between the germline ends. The DNA for the CDR3 is TGTGCCACCAGCAGAGGCGGGCAGACTAGCTACGAGCAGTACTTC. This translates into CATSRGGQTSYEQYF.

V gene TRBV7-8 combines with J gene TRBJ1-2, with D unclear. This CDR3 is 15 amino acids long. Germline-derived CDR1 and CDR2 are SGHVS and FQNEAQ. Trimming took 5 bases from V and 4 from J, leaving 17 bases between them. CDR3 sequence: CASSPDPGPFYGYTF. The CDR3 nucleotides are TGTGCCAGCAGCCCCGACCCCGGGCCCTTCTATGGCTACACCTTC.

The CDR3, as DNA: TGTGCCAGCAGTTACCCAACCCTCGCCGAGCAGTACTTC. Residues: CASSYPTLAEQYF. The J gene is TRBJ2-7, the V gene TRBV7-9; unclear D gene. CDR1 is SEHNR, CDR2 FQNEAQ, per germline (reference sequence). With 6 bases removed from V and 6 bases from J, the gap between germline ends came to 15 bases. CDR3 length: 13 residues.

The chain links TRBV5-1 to TRBJ2-1, with D perhaps TRBD2 (6 bases). Germline assignment: CDR1 SGHRS and CDR2 YFSETQ. The CDR3 consists of 14 residues. V was pared by 0 bases and J by 13 bases, with 17 bases between. CDR3: CASSLGAGSDQQFF. Here the CDR3 DNA reads TGCGCCAGCAGCTTGGGGGCGGGATCGGATCAACAGTTCTTC.

Comment on this clone: One end of the junction varies from germline; a read error may be responsible. The gene calls are TRBV19 and TRBJ2-1; 9 nucleotides align to TRBD2. The germline gives CDR1 LNHDA, CDR2 SQIVND (reference sequence). The CDR3 runs to 16 residues. The CDR3 DNA sequence: TGTGCCAGCAGTAACCCTGGGGCTAGCGGGGAGGATGAGCAGTTCTTC. This codes for CASSNPGASGEDEQFF. Based on the CDR3 plus reference TRBV19 and TRBJ2-1, the full variable domain is DGGITQSPKYLFRKEGQNVTLSCEQNLNHDAMYWYRQDPGQGLRLIYYSQIVNDFQKGDIAEGYSVSREKKESFPLTVTSAQKNPTAFYLCASSNPGASGEDEQFFGPGTRLTVL.

The chain links TRBV19 to TRBJ2-7; TRBD1 might be the D (5 bases). Trimming shortened V by 6 bases and J by 0 bases, and 12 bases separated the two germline ends. Germline values: CDR1 LNHDA, CDR2 SQIVND (reference sequence). This CDR3 spans 14 amino acids. The CDR3 bases are TGTGCCAGTAGCAAAACAGGATTCTCCTACGAGCAGTACTTC. Translated: CASSKTGFSYEQYF.

The chain joins TRBV5-8 to TRBJ1-2; 7 nucleotides line up with TRBD1. Germline V gene data show CDR1 as SGHTS and CDR2 as YDEGEE. V shed 1 base and J 6 bases; nucleotides not matched to a gene: 6. The CDR3 runs to 14 residues. The CDR3 loop is CASSLWGQKDGYTF. CDR3 DNA sequence: TGTGCCAGCAGCTTGTGGGGACAGAAGGATGGCTACACCTTC.

The rearrangement uses TRBV7-2 and TRBJ2-2; D is possibly TRBD2 (5 bases). V gave up 6 bases and J gave up 0 bases, with 11 bases separating them. In germline, CDR1 is SGHTA, CDR2 FQGNSA. CDR3 length: 15 residues. The CDR3 protein is CASRLLAANTGELFF. The DNA for the CDR3 is TGTGCCAGCAGACTGCTAGCTGCGAACACCGGGGAGCTGTTTTTT.

This chain links TRBV5-6 with TRBJ2-7; either TRBD1 or TRBD2 may supply D (5 bases each). The CDR3 is made up of 13 amino acids. Germline values: CDR1 SGHDT, CDR2 YYEEEE. The V end lost 1 base, the J end lost 7 bases, and 12 bases lay between the germline ends. CDR3 in amino acids: CASSLLLEGEQYF. CDR3 coding DNA: TGTGCCAGCAGCTTGTTGCTAGAGGGGGAGCAGTACTTC. The full variable domain, in which reference TRBV5-6 and TRBJ2-7 provide the parts outside the CDR3, is DAGVTQSPTHLIKTRGQQVTLRCSPKSGHDTVSWYQQALGQGPQFIFQYYEEEERQRGNFPDRFSGHQFPNYSSELNVNALLLGDSALYLCASSLLLEGEQYFGPGTRLTVT.

The V gene is TRBV19, the J gene TRBJ1-5; TRBD1 aligns across 9 bases. The V gene's germline CDR1 is LNHDA and CDR2 SQIVND (reference sequence). Trimming at V came to 9 bases and at J to 2 bases, leaving 11 bases not matched to a gene. The CDR3 is 16 residues long. The chain's CDR3 is CASHGQGIRGNQPQHF. For the CDR3, the DNA is TGTGCCAGCCATGGACAGGGGATTCGGGGCAATCAGCCCCAGCATTTT.

CDR3 sequence (DNA): TGTGCCAGCAGTTCAGCGGGGCTGGGCAGTACTAAAAACATTCAGTACTTC. This encodes CASSSAGLGSTKNIQYF. The genes are TRBV27 and TRBJ2-4; 7 bases fit TRBD2. Germline CDR1 is MNHEY and CDR2 is SMNVEV (reference sequence). CDR3 size: 17 residues. The J segment lost 4 bases and the V segment lost 4 bases, leaving 13 bases of the junction unmatched.

This clone was observed a single time. This chain links TRBV5-6 with TRBJ1-3; D remains unclear. CDR1 is SGHDT and CDR2 is YYEEEE in the germline V gene. The CDR3 spans 15 residues. Trimming cost V 0 bases and J 0 bases, with 7 bases left between them. The CDR3, as DNA: TGTGCCAGCAGCTTGGGACGGACCTCTGGAAACACCATATATTTT. Encoded protein: CASSLGRTSGNTIYF.

The J gene is TRBJ1-2, the V gene TRBV18; possible D gene TRBD1, 5 bases. V was cut by 6 bases and J by 3 bases, with 17 bases left in between. CDR3 length: 15 amino acids. Germline CDR1 reads KGHSH; CDR2 reads LQKENI. The CDR3 region has the DNA TGTGCCAGCTCTCCATCGGCAGGGAGGGACTATGGCTACACCTTC. Translated: CASSPSAGRDYGYTF. Filled out from reference TRBV18 and TRBJ1-2, the complete variable domain reads NAGVMQNPRHLVRRRGQEARLRCSPMKGHSHVYWYRQLPEEGLKFMVYLQKENIIDESGMPKERFSAEFPKEGPSILRIQQVVRGDSAAYFCASSPSAGRDYGYTFGSGTRLTVV.

The chain is built from TRBV4-1 and TRBJ2-7; 7 nucleotides line up with TRBD2. V shed 4 bases, J shed 5 bases, and the junction held 14 bases outside the gene matches. Per germline, CDR1 MGHRA and CDR2 YSYEKL. The CDR3 is made up of 16 amino acids. The CDR3 coding sequence is TGCGCCAGCAGCCCCGCCTTGGGTCCCCGGGGGGACGAGCAGTACTTC. Translated: CASSPALGPRGDEQYF.